The entry below describes one T cell receptor (beta chain). These data originate in a study of cytomegalovirus exposure and HLA in healthy donors. Only in-frame clones appear in the TCRdb table, and some are missing; sequencing was by immunoSEQ multiplex PCR. Of under 250,000 clones in the sample, roughly 87% were seen once. The CDR3 sequence is 13 residues long. The germline CDR1 and CDR2 sequences are MNHEY and SVGAGI. V lost 4 bases to trimming and J lost 7 bases, with 11 bases between them. This chain joins TRBV6-5 and TRBJ1-5; tentatively, D is TRBD1 (6 bases). This sequence originates from a man aged 18 to 29 in good health and CMV-seropositive. The sequencing input was PBMCs. The CDR3 here is CASSSDRRQPQHF. The CDR3 DNA sequence: TGTGCCAGCAGTTCCGACAGGCGACAGCCCCAGCATTTT.